The clone carrying this T cell receptor (beta chain) was picked up a small number of times. Its antigen is currently unknown. The sample comes from a study of beta chain features in type 1 diabetes. Whole-study results and caveats: Moderate but significant shortening of TCRB CDR3s was recorded in all four CD4+ subsets from Type 1 diabetes patients. Whether HLA type affects TCRB rearrangement stayed undetermined in the present work.

Every isolated RNA sample was fully reverse transcribed, so sequencing captured expressed TCRB transcripts. Only in-frame clones appear in the TCRdb table, and some are missing; sequencing was by immunoSEQ multiplex PCR. The sample has about 240,000 clones, roughly 13% seen once. The V gene end was trimmed by 6 bases and the J gene end by 7 bases; junction bases not matched to a gene: 7. The CDR3 runs 15 residues. The V gene's germline CDR1 is MNHNS and CDR2 SASEGT. V is TRBV6-1 and J is TRBJ2-5; 14 bases are shared with TRBD2. The receptor was derived from a man aged 30 to 45 with type 1 diabetes. Sequenced: naive CD4+ T cells from blood. In DNA form, the CDR3 reads TGTGCCAGCAGCGCGACTAGCGGGGGGGTTGGGACCCAGTACTTC. Its translation is CASSATSGGVGTQYF.